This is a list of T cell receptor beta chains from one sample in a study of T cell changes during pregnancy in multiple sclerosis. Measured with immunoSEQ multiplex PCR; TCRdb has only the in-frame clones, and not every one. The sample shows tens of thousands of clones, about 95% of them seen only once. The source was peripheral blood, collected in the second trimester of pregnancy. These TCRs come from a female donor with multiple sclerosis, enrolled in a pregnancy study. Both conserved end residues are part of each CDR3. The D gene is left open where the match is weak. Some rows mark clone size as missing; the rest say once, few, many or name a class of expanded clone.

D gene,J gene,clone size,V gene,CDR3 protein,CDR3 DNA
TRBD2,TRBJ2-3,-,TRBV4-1,CASSHPGRDTQYF,TGCGCCAGCAGCCACCCTGGGAGGGATACACAGTATTTT
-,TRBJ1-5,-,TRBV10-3,CAISGTVNQPQHF,TGTGCCATCAGTGGGACAGTTAATCAGCCCCAGCATTTT
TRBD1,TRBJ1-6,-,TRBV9,CASSGGAGGNSPLHF,TGTGCCAGCAGCGGGGGGGCAGGGGGTAATTCACCCCTCCACTTT
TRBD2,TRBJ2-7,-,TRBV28,CASFSGGTYEQYF,TGTGCCAGCTTTAGCGGGGGAACCTACGAGCAGTACTTC
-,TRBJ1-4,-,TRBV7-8,CASSPLGGRTATNEKLFF,TGTGCCAGCAGCCCACTGGGTGGGAGAACTGCAACTAATGAAAAACTGTTTTTT
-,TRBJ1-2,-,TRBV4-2,CASVADWSSNYGYTF,TGTGCCAGTGTCGCCGACTGGAGTTCTAACTATGGCTACACCTTC
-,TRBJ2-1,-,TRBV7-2,CASSLALGSRGEQFF,TGTGCCAGCAGCTTAGCCCTGGGGTCGCGGGGTGAGCAGTTCTTC
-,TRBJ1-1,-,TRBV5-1,CASSSTFPSVGTEAFF,TGCGCCAGCAGCTCAACCTTCCCGAGTGTTGGCACTGAAGCTTTCTTT
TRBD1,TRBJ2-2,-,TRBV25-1,CASSGDRFTGELFF,TGTGCCAGCAGTGGGGACAGATTCACCGGGGAGCTGTTTTTT
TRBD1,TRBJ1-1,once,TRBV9,CASSGQGAMNTEAFF,TGTGCCAGCAGCGGACAGGGGGCTATGAACACTGAAGCTTTCTTT
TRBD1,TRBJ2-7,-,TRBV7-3,CASSPNSQGDYEQYF,TGTGCCAGCAGCCCAAATTCACAGGGGGACTACGAGCAGTACTTC
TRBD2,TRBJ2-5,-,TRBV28,CASSWGERTASGSQETQYF,TGTGCCAGCAGTTGGGGGGAGAGAACGGCTAGCGGGTCCCAAGAGACCCAGTACTTC
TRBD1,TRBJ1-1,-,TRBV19,CASSSLHRGPGATEAFF,TGTGCCAGTAGTAGTCTCCACAGGGGGCCGGGGGCCACTGAAGCTTTCTTT
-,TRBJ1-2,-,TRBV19,CASSMSHERGGYTF,TGTGCCAGTAGTATGAGCCACGAAAGGGGTGGCTACACCTTC
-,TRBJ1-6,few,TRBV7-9,CASSRGTLYSPLHF,TGTGCCAGCAGCCGAGGGACACTGTATTCACCCCTCCACTTT
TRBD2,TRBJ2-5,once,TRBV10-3,CAISEMASGTETQYF,TGTGCCATCAGTGAGATGGCTAGCGGGACAGAGACCCAGTACTTC
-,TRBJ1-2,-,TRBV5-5,CASSGLVAGANYGYTF,TGTGCCAGCAGCGGTCTTGTGGCGGGAGCTAACTATGGCTACACCTTC
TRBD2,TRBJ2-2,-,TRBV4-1,CASRGGTGELFF,TGCGCCAGCAGGGGGGGGACCGGGGAGCTGTTTTTT